This TCR beta chain was captured by sequencing in a study of cytomegalovirus exposure and HLA in healthy donors. J was trimmed by 6 bases and V by 7 bases; bases with no gene match: 8. The CDR3 runs 14 residues. Germline CDR1 reads SNHLY; CDR2 reads FYNNEI. Findings of the study overall: Most TCR sequences proved rare, with some public TCRs found in many donors. The investigators catalogued under 200 TCR beta chains as cytomegalovirus-associated.

The assay was immunoSEQ multiplex PCR, and TCRdb's table has in-frame clones only and misses some. The table lists tens of thousands of clones, approximately 96% of them singletons. About this clone: Its target is unknown.

Donors were drawn from the approximately 120-subject validation cohort, separate from the 666-subject first cohort. The TCR comes from a man between 18 and 35 years old in good health and CMV-seronegative. This rearrangement joins TRBV2 to TRBJ2-2; 7 nucleotides align to TRBD1. The sequenced material came from PBMCs. The CDR3 spells CASTRQGKAGELFF. In DNA, the CDR3 is TGTGCCAGCACCAGACAGGGAAAGGCCGGGGAGCTGTTTTTT.